These T cell receptor beta chains were read from a single sample in a study of blood T cell repertoires in COVID-19. The data were produced by immunoSEQ multiplex PCR, yet TCRdb's version contains in-frame clones alone and is incomplete. In the table there are some 100,000 clones, around nine tenths of which are singletons. The sequenced sample was peripheral blood. All receptors derive from a man aged 45-60 years with acute or convalescent COVID-19. The CDR3 runs from the conserved cysteine through the conserved F or W.

CDR3: CASSLVGTGSNQPQHF
V: TRBV7-2

CDR3: CASSLRAGANTEAFF
V: TRBV3-1/TRBV3-2

CDR3: CASSRPGDSNQPQHF
V: TRBV6-2/TRBV6-3

CDR3: CASSPTSGSGGIQYF
V: TRBV2

CDR3: CASSPHDGRGSEQFF
V: TRBV7-9

CDR3: CASSYPARVAGDSRETQYF
V: TRBV6-2/TRBV6-3

CDR3: CASSYPTGGYETQYF
V: TRBV6-6

CDR3: CAWSRRTVHEQYF
V: TRBV30

CDR3: CASRPRLAVPEQFF
V: TRBV6-5

CDR3: CASRSGNSPLHF
V: TRBV19

CDR3: CASIPQGFSYNEQFF
V: TRBV6-5

CDR3: CASRTGTGVEQPQHF
V: TRBV5-1

CDR3: CASSIGSGYSNQPQHF
V: TRBV19

CDR3: CASSPETSGRSYNEQFF
V: TRBV18

CDR3: CASNRGRAPQETQYF
V: TRBV10-1

CDR3: CASSLMRQGEANYGYTF
V: TRBV13

CDR3: CASSSIMAGPSGSSNEQFF
V: TRBV27

CDR3: CASSYSSGVGDEQYF
V: TRBV6-6

CDR3: CASSILRGKDTQYF
V: TRBV19

CDR3: CASSPGDRAYEQYF
V: TRBV7-9

CDR3: CASSLWDRGTEAFF
V: TRBV14

CDR3: CSAPRGGTDTQYF
V: TRBV29-1

CDR3: CASSALRDFYNEQFF
V: TRBV9

CDR3: CASSLTGTGGMSYGYTF
V: TRBV7-9

CDR3: CASRIRTGGGNQPQHF
V: TRBV2